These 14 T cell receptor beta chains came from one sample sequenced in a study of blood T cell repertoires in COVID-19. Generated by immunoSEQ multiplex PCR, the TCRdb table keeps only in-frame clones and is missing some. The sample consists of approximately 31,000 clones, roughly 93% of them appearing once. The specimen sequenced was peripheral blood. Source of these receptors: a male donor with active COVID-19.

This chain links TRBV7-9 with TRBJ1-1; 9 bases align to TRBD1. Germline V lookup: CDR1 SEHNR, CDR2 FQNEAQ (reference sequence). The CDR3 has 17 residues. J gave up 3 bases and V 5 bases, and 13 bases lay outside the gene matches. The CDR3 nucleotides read TGTGCCAGCAGCCCCGGGACAGGGATCTCGTTGGACACTGAAGCTTTCTTT. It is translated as CASSPGTGISLDTEAFF.

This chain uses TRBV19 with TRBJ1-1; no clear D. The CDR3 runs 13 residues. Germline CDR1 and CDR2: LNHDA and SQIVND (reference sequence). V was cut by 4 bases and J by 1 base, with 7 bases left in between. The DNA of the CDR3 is TGTGCCAGTAGTACTAACCAGAACACTGAAGCTTTCTTT. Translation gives CASSTNQNTEAFF.

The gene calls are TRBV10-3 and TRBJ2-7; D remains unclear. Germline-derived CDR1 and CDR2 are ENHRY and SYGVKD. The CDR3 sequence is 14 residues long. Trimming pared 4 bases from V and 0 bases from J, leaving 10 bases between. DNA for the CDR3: TGTGCCATCAGTGGCTGGGCAGGCTCCTACGAGCAGTACTTC. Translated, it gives CAISGWAGSYEQYF.

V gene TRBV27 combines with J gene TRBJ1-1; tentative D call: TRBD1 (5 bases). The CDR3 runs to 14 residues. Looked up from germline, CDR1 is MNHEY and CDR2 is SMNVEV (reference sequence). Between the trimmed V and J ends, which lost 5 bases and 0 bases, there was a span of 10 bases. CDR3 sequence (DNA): TGTGCCAGCAGTCCAGGGTATCTGAACACTGAAGCTTTCTTT. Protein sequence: CASSPGYLNTEAFF.

CDR3 loop: CASSYNRGSQETQYF. In nucleotides, the CDR3 is TGTGCCAGCAGTTACAATAGGGGGAGCCAAGAGACCCAGTACTTC. This chain uses TRBV6-2 or TRBV6-3 with TRBJ2-5; a weak D match, TRBD1 (6 bases). Germline-derived CDR1 and CDR2 are MNHEY and SVGEGT. CDR3 length: 15 amino acids. V lost 2 bases and J 1 base, leaving 11 bases between the germline ends.

The CDR3 bases are TGTGCCAGCAGCAATCGACCGGGACAGGGGATGTTCCGTGAAAAACTGTTTTTT. Translation: CASSNRPGQGMFREKLFF. V gene TRBV21-1 combines with J gene TRBJ1-4; the tabulated D call, TRBD1, remains unverified against the DNA. TRBV21-1 corresponds to a pseudogene. CDR3 length equals 18 residues.

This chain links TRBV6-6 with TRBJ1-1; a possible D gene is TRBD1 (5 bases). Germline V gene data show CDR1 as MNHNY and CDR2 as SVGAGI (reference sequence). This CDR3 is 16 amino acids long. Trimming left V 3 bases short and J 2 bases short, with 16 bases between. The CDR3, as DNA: TGTGCCAGCAGTTATGTGGGGGGTGCTATAAACACTGAAGCTTTCTTT. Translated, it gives CASSYVGGAINTEAFF.

DNA for the CDR3: TGTGCCAGCAGTTCATCCGGGACAAATAACATTCAGTACTTC. It yields the protein CASSSSGTNNIQYF. The chain employs TRBV6-5 and TRBJ2-4; TRBD1 might be the D (6 bases). The CDR3 is made up of 14 amino acids. Germline CDR1 reads MNHEY; CDR2 reads SVGAGI. The V end was cut by 4 bases, the J end by 7 bases, with 14 bases between.

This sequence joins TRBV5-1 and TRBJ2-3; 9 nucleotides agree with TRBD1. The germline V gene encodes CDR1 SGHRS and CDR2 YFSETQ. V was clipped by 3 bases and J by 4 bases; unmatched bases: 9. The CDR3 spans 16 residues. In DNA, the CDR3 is TGCGCCAGCAGCTCCCGGCTTGGACAGGGGTCAGATACGCAGTATTTT. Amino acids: CASSSRLGQGSDTQYF.

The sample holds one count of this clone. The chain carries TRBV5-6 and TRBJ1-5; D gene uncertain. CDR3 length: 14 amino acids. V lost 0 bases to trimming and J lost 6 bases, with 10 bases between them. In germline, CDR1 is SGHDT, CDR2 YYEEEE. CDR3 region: CASSLGSGGQPQHF. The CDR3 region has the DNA TGTGCCAGCAGCTTGGGATCTGGAGGTCAGCCCCAGCATTTT.

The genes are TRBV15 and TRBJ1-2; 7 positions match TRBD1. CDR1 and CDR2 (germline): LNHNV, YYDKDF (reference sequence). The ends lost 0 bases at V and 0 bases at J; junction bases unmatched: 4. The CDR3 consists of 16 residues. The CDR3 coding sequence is TGTGCCACCAGCAGAGATCGGGACAGTGCTAACTATGGCTACACCTTC. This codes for CATSRDRDSANYGYTF.

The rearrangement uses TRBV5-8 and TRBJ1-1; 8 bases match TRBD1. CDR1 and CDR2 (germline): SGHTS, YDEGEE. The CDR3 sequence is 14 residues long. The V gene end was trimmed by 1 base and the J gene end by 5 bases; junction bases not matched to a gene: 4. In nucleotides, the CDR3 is TGTGCCAGCAGCTTGACAGGGGGGTCAACTGAAGCTTTCTTT. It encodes CASSLTGGSTEAFF.

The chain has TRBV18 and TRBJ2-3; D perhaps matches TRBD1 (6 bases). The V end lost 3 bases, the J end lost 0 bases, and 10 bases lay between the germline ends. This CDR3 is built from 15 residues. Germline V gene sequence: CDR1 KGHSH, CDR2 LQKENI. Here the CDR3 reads CASSPYRDSTDTQYF. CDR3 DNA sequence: TGTGCCAGCTCACCTTACAGGGATAGCACAGATACGCAGTATTTT. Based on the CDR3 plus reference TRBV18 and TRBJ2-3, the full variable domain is NAGVMQNPRHLVRRRGQEARLRCSPMKGHSHVYWYRQLPEEGLKFMVYLQKENIIDESGMPKERFSAEFPKEGPSILRIQQVVRGDSAAYFCASSPYRDSTDTQYFGPGTRLTVL.

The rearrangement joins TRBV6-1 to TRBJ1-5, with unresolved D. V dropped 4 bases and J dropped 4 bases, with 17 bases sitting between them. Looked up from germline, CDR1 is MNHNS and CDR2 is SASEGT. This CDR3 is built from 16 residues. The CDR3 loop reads CASSADILAINQPQHF. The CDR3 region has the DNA TGTGCCAGCAGTGCCGACATATTGGCCATAAATCAGCCCCAGCATTTT.